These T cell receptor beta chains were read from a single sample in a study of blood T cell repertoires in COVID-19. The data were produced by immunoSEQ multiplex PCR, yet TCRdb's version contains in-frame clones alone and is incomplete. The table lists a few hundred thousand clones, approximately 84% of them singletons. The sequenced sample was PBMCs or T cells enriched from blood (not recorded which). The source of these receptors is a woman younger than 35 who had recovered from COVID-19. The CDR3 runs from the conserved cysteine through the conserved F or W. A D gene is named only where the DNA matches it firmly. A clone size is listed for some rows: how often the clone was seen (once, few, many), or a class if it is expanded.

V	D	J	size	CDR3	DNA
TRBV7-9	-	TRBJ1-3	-	CASSSKPGGVGSGNTIYF	TGTGCCAGCAGCTCAAAACCCGGGGGGGTCGGGTCTGGAAACACCATATATTTT
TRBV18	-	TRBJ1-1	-	CASSAGSDMNTEAFF	TGTGCCAGCTCAGCTGGGTCCGACATGAACACTGAAGCTTTCTTT
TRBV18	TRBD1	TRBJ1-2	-	CASSPTGESYGYTF	TGTGCCAGCTCGCCGACAGGGGAGAGCTATGGCTACACCTTC
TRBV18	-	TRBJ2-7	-	CASSPPARDNEQYF	TGTGCCAGCTCACCACCGGCCAGGGACAACGAGCAGTACTTC
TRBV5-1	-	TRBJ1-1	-	CASSFGGVPHGAFF	TGCGCCAGCAGCTTTGGGGGCGTACCCCATGGGGCTTTCTTT
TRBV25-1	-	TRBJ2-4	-	CASRGVNIQYF	TGTGCCAGCAGAGGGGTGAACATTCAGTACTTC
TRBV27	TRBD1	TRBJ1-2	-	CASSLSTQGARGYTF	TGTGCCAGCAGTTTATCGACACAGGGGGCTCGAGGCTACACCTTC
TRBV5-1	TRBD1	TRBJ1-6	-	CASSLVRPRTPPGQRTPLHF	TGCGCCAGCAGCTTGGTTCGCCCGAGGACCCCTCCGGGACAGAGGACACCCCTCCACTTT
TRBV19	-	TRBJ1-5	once	CASSIQEDQPQHF	TGTGCCAGTAGTATCCAGGAGGATCAGCCCCAGCATTTT
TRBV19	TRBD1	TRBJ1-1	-	CASRGQGWDTEAFF	TGTGCCAGTAGGGGACAGGGGTGGGACACTGAAGCTTTCTTT
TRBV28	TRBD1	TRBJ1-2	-	CASSRAGTGINYGYTF	TGTGCCAGCAGTCGAGCCGGGACAGGGATCAACTATGGCTACACCTTC
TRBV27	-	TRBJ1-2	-	CASSHAGTNYGYTF	TGTGCCAGCAGCCACGCCGGGACTAACTATGGCTACACCTTC
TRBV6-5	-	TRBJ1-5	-	CASNRVHSNQPQHF	TGTGCCAGCAACAGGGTCCATAGCAATCAGCCCCAGCATTTT
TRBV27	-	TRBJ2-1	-	CASSPGTEAYNEQFF	TGTGCCAGCAGTCCCGGGACTGAAGCTTACAATGAGCAGTTCTTC
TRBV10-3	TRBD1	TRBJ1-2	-	CAISEGRTGLYGYTF	TGTGCCATCAGTGAGGGTAGGACAGGGCTCTATGGCTACACCTTC
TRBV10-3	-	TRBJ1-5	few	CAIRSGSSGNQPQHF	TGTGCCATCAGGAGTGGGAGTTCGGGCAATCAGCCCCAGCATTTT
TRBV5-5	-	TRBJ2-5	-	CASSLGGGEGQYF	TGTGCCAGCAGCTTGGGAGGGGGTGAGGGCCAGTACTTC
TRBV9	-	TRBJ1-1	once	CASSVTSTVTEAFF	TGTGCCAGCAGCGTAACCTCGACAGTTACTGAAGCTTTCTTT
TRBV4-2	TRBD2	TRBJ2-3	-	CASSQAGLAGGPADTQYF	TGTGCCAGCAGCCAAGCCGGACTAGCGGGGGGGCCAGCAGATACGCAGTATTTT
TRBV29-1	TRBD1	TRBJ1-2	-	CSVDSGQGKHGYTF	TGCAGCGTTGACTCTGGACAGGGGAAACATGGCTACACCTTC
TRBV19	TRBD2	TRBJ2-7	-	CASSPTSGMYEQYF	TGTGCCAGTAGTCCGACTAGCGGGATGTACGAGCAGTACTTC
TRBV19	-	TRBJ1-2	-	CASSPGDTYGYTF	TGTGCCAGTAGCCCTGGCGACACCTATGGCTACACCTTC
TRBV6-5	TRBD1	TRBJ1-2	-	CASSSSLGQGVVGYTF	TGTGCCAGCAGTTCCTCCTTGGGACAGGGGGTGGTTGGCTACACCTTC
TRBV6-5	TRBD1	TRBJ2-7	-	CASSYSSAGGHEQYF	TGTGCCAGCAGTTACTCGAGTGCAGGGGGACACGAGCAGTACTTC
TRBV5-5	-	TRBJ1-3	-	CASSLEPSATLRSGNTIYF	TGTGCCAGCAGCTTGGAGCCATCCGCTACCTTACGCTCTGGAAACACCATATATTTT
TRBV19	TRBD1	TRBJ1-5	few	CASSIGQGGNQPQHF	TGTGCCAGTAGTATAGGGCAGGGGGGTAATCAGCCCCAGCATTTT
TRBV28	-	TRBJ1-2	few	CASSPRDRPTVYGYTF	TGTGCCAGCAGTCCCCGTGACAGGCCCACCGTCTATGGCTACACCTTC